Listed here are 5 T cell receptor beta chains from one sample, sequenced in a study of T cell changes during pregnancy in multiple sclerosis (dated 2019 in TCRdb). The library was obtained by the immunoSEQ multiplex PCR assay. Drawn from immuneACCESS, this table holds only the in-frame rearrangements with V and J called that TCRdb kept. Clones are partly lost; checked studies trace under half to an unresolved V gene and leave the rest unexplained. A total of about 30,000 clones appear in this sample, 90% of them only once. The top ten clonotypes cover 4.3% of the sample. This specimen consisted of CD8+ T cells from peripheral blood mononuclear cells, obtained in the second trimester of pregnancy. The receptors come from a female donor with multiple sclerosis, enrolled in a pregnancy study.

V is TRBV27 and J is TRBJ2-1; 8 bases agree with TRBD1. Germline V gene sequence: CDR1 MNHEY, CDR2 SMNVEV (reference sequence). This CDR3 spans 15 amino acids. The trim removed 7 bases at V and 7 bases at J, leaving 12 bases unmatched. The CDR3 bases are TGTGCCAGCAAATATTCCGGGACAGGCTTGAATGAGCAGTTCTTC. Translation: CASKYSGTGLNEQFF.

The rearrangement uses TRBV27 and TRBJ2-7; 9 bases match TRBD2. V was clipped by 6 bases and J by 7 bases; unmatched bases: 10. This CDR3 has 14 amino acids. The germline CDR1 and CDR2 sequences are MNHEY and SMNVEV (reference sequence). The CDR3 sequence: CASSLSGSFQEQYF. CDR3 DNA: TGTGCCAGCAGCCTTAGCGGGAGTTTCCAAGAGCAGTACTTC.

This chain connects TRBV28 to TRBJ2-1; a weak D match, TRBD2 (6 bases). From germline, CDR1 is MDHEN and CDR2 SYDVKM. The CDR3 has 14 residues. Deletions cut 2 bases from V and 7 bases from J, with 12 bases between. The CDR3 spells CASSLVAELNEQFF. The CDR3 bases are TGTGCCAGCAGTTTAGTAGCGGAGCTAAATGAGCAGTTCTTC.

This chain uses TRBV7-9 with TRBJ1-3; the D gene is possibly TRBD1 (5 bases). V gave up 6 bases and J gave up 2 bases, with 14 bases separating them. Germline CDR1 reads SEHNR; CDR2 reads FQNEAQ (reference sequence). The CDR3 is 15 residues long. The CDR3 coding sequence is TGTGCCAGCAGGCTCCCCCGGGGGACTGGAAACACCATATATTTT. Translating it yields CASRLPRGTGNTIYF.

The chain combines TRBV5-1 with TRBJ1-2, with D unclear. This CDR3 region has 17 residues. V was trimmed by 0 bases and J by 5 bases, leaving 20 bases between them. Germline CDR1 and CDR2: SGHRS and YFSETQ. CDR3 sequence reads: CASSLGPPAGESYGYTF. The CDR3, as DNA: TGCGCCAGCAGCTTGGGCCCACCGGCCGGGGAGAGTTATGGCTACACCTTC.